This T cell receptor (beta chain) emerged from a study of post-analysis software for immune sequencing data. Study-wide results and limits: Patients had higher frequencies than controls of five or six TRBV segments, including TRBV5-6, TRBV5-1 and TRBV20-1.

TCR beta cDNA libraries included unique molecular identifiers. TCRdb re-derived calls from the PCR reads in MiXCR, one entry per CDR3 protein. The table lists 650,000 to 900,000 distinct CDR3 sequences, more than 45% of them singletons. On this clonotype: Its antigen is unknown.

The V segment lost 8 bases and the J segment 4 bases; nucleotides outside the gene matches: 7. The CDR3 is 13 residues long. Germline V lookup: CDR1 MNHEY, CDR2 SVGAGI. Sequences were obtained from blood. The gene calls are TRBV6-5 and TRBJ1-1; TRBD1 matches at 7 bases. This receptor was identified in a girl between 5 and 17 years old with multiple sclerosis. In DNA, the CDR3 is TGTGCCAGCTTGAAAGGGGACAGCACTGAAGCTTTCTTT. This translates into CASLKGDSTEAFF.